A selection of T cell receptor beta chains follows, all from one sample in a study of long-term antiretroviral therapy in people with HIV. Sequencing used immunoSEQ multiplex PCR; TCRdb keeps in-frame clones, though not all of them. The table includes roughly 16,000 clones, around 77% detected once. The sample here was unsorted PBMCs, taken around 2.2 years before starting antiretroviral therapy. These receptors were obtained from a man aged 25 to 45 with HIV. CDR3s include the opening cysteine and the closing phenylalanine or tryptophan. The order of the fields is V gene, J gene, D gene, CDR3 length, clone size, CDR3 DNA, CDR3 protein. D genes are given only for firm matches. Rows give clone size only sometimes, using once, few, many, or a class for an expanded clone.

v_call: TRBV5-1
j_call: TRBJ1-3
d_call: .
cdr3_length: 15
clone_size: .
cdr3_nt: TGCGCCAGCAGCTTGCAAGAGAGCTCTGGAAACACCATATATTTT
cdr3_aa: CASSLQESSGNTIYF

v_call: TRBV7-9
j_call: TRBJ2-1
d_call: .
cdr3_length: 14
clone_size: once
cdr3_nt: TGTGCCAGCAGGCCCACCCTTAGCCAGAATGAGCAGTTCTTC
cdr3_aa: CASRPTLSQNEQFF

v_call: TRBV7-9
j_call: TRBJ2-7
d_call: TRBD2
cdr3_length: 15
clone_size: large
cdr3_nt: TGTGCCAGCAGCTTCAGCGGGGGTCCCTCCTACGAGCAGTACTTC
cdr3_aa: CASSFSGGPSYEQYF

v_call: TRBV7-6
j_call: TRBJ2-1
d_call: TRBD1
cdr3_length: 17
clone_size: .
cdr3_nt: TGTGCCAGCAGCTTAGTAAGACAGGGAATCTCCTACAATGAGCAGTTCTTC
cdr3_aa: CASSLVRQGISYNEQFF

v_call: TRBV5-4
j_call: TRBJ2-2
d_call: .
cdr3_length: 17
clone_size: once
cdr3_nt: TGTGCCAGCAGCTTGGGCAGGGCGGACATAAACACCGGGGAGCTGTTTTTT
cdr3_aa: CASSLGRADINTGELFF

v_call: TRBV28
j_call: TRBJ1-3
d_call: TRBD1
cdr3_length: 16
clone_size: once
cdr3_nt: TGTGCCAGCAGTTCGACAGGGGGGGACTCTGGAAACACCATATATTTT
cdr3_aa: CASSSTGGDSGNTIYF

v_call: TRBV6-5
j_call: TRBJ1-1
d_call: TRBD1
cdr3_length: 13
clone_size: .
cdr3_nt: TGTGCCAGCAGGGGACAGGGGGAGACTGAAGCTTTCTTT
cdr3_aa: CASRGQGETEAFF

v_call: TRBV27
j_call: TRBJ2-7
d_call: TRBD2
cdr3_length: 15
clone_size: .
cdr3_nt: TGTGCCAGCAGTTTCAAACTAGCGGGAGACGCAGAGCAGTACTTC
cdr3_aa: CASSFKLAGDAEQYF

v_call: TRBV2
j_call: TRBJ1-1
d_call: .
cdr3_length: 12
clone_size: .
cdr3_nt: TGTGCCAGCAGTGATGTTCTCCTAGGTGCTTTCTTT
cdr3_aa: CASSDVLLGAFF

v_call: TRBV18
j_call: TRBJ2-3
d_call: TRBD1
cdr3_length: 16
clone_size: .
cdr3_nt: TGTGCCAGCTCACCACTTTTGACAGGGGGGACAGATACGCAGTATTTT
cdr3_aa: CASSPLLTGGTDTQYF

v_call: TRBV2
j_call: TRBJ2-3
d_call: .
cdr3_length: 13
clone_size: few
cdr3_nt: TGTGCCAGCAGTGAAGGATACACAGATACGCAGTATTTT
cdr3_aa: CASSEGYTDTQYF

v_call: TRBV5-1
j_call: TRBJ2-7
d_call: TRBD1
cdr3_length: 15
clone_size: .
cdr3_nt: TGCGCCAGCAGCTTTGCCGGGACAGGGATCTACGAGCAGTACTTC
cdr3_aa: CASSFAGTGIYEQYF

v_call: TRBV6-6
j_call: TRBJ2-7
d_call: .
cdr3_length: 13
clone_size: .
cdr3_nt: TGTGCCAGCAGTCCAGGGGGGCTCGACGAGCAGTACTTC
cdr3_aa: CASSPGGLDEQYF

v_call: TRBV7-2
j_call: TRBJ2-2
d_call: .
cdr3_length: 15
clone_size: .
cdr3_nt: TGTGCCAGCAGCTTAACTAGCTCTACAGCCGGGGAGCTGTTTTTT
cdr3_aa: CASSLTSSTAGELFF

v_call: TRBV10-3
j_call: TRBJ1-4
d_call: .
cdr3_length: 13
clone_size: .
cdr3_nt: TGTGCCTCCGGGGGGGCAACTAATGAAAAACTGTTTTTT
cdr3_aa: CASGGATNEKLFF

v_call: TRBV10-3
j_call: TRBJ1-3
d_call: .
cdr3_length: 16
clone_size: .
cdr3_nt: TGTGCCATCAGTGCGAAGGAGGGCCACTCTGGAAACACCATATATTTT
cdr3_aa: CAISAKEGHSGNTIYF

v_call: TRBV25-1
j_call: TRBJ1-6
d_call: .
cdr3_length: 14
clone_size: few
cdr3_nt: TGTGCCAGCAGTGAAGAGGAAGGGAACTCACCCCTCCACTTT
cdr3_aa: CASSEEEGNSPLHF

v_call: TRBV6-5
j_call: TRBJ2-7
d_call: .
cdr3_length: 15
clone_size: .
cdr3_nt: TGTGCCAGCAAAGAGCGTACCCCTCAAGGCTACGAGCAGTACTTC
cdr3_aa: CASKERTPQGYEQYF

v_call: TRBV27
j_call: TRBJ2-7
d_call: .
cdr3_length: 14
clone_size: .
cdr3_nt: TGTGCCAGCAGTTTAAGGGGCCCTACCTACGAGCAGTACTTC
cdr3_aa: CASSLRGPTYEQYF

v_call: TRBV7-8
j_call: TRBJ1-1
d_call: .
cdr3_length: 13
clone_size: .
cdr3_nt: TGTGCCAGCAGCTTGGGGGCCAACACTGAAGCTTTCTTT
cdr3_aa: CASSLGANTEAFF

v_call: TRBV25-1
j_call: TRBJ1-1
d_call: .
cdr3_length: 15
clone_size: few
cdr3_nt: TGTGCCAGCAGTGAATGGAGCGGGGTGGACACTGAAGCTTTCTTT
cdr3_aa: CASSEWSGVDTEAFF

v_call: TRBV15
j_call: TRBJ1-5
d_call: .
cdr3_length: 14
clone_size: .
cdr3_nt: TGTGCCACCTCAGGGGAGGGCGGGAATCAGCCCCAGCATTTT
cdr3_aa: CATSGEGGNQPQHF

v_call: TRBV29-1
j_call: TRBJ2-5
d_call: .
cdr3_length: 12
clone_size: .
cdr3_nt: TGCAGTTATACAGGGCTCCAAGAGACCCAGTACTTC
cdr3_aa: CSYTGLQETQYF

v_call: TRBV5-6
j_call: TRBJ1-1
d_call: .
cdr3_length: 15
clone_size: .
cdr3_nt: TGTGCCAGCAGCTTGGTGGGTCAGCTGAACACTGAAGCTTTCTTT
cdr3_aa: CASSLVGQLNTEAFF